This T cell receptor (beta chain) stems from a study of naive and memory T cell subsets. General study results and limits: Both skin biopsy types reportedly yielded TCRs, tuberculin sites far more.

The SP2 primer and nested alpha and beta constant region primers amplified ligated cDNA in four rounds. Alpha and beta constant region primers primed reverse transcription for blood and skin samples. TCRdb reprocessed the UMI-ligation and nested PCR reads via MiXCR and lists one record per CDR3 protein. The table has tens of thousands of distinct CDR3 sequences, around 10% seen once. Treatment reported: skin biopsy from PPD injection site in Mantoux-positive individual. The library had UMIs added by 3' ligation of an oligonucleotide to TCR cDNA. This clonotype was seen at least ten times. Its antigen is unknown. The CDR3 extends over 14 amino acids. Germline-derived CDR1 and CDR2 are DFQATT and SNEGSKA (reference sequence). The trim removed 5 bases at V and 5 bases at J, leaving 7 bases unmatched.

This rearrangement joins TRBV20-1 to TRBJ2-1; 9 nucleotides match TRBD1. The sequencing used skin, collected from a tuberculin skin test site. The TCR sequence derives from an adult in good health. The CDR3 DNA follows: TGCAGTGCTGAAACCGGGACAGGGAACAATGAGCAGTTCTTC. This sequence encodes CSAETGTGNNEQFF.